The 20 T cell receptor beta chains in this list originate from one sample, sequenced in a study of blood T cell repertoires in COVID-19. Libraries were prepared by immunoSEQ multiplex PCR; TCRdb keeps only in-frame clonotypes and omits some of them. The data contain some 190,000 clones, about 76% of them seen just once; the ten biggest clones take up roughly 9.4%. Sequenced material: peripheral blood. The receptors shown here come from a woman aged 50 to 60 with active or convalescent COVID-19.

The table lists this clone with a few counts. The V call is TRBV5-6, the J call TRBJ2-1; TRBD2 is a possible D gene (6 bases). Looked up from germline, CDR1 is SGHDT and CDR2 is YYEEEE. V shed 0 bases and J shed 5 bases, with 6 bases lying between them. The CDR3 extends over 13 amino acids. CDR3 loop: CASSLGGDNEQFF. The CDR3 DNA is TGTGCCAGCAGCTTGGGCGGGGACAATGAGCAGTTCTTC.

This chain links TRBV5-6 with TRBJ1-6, with TRBD1 matching 9 bases. CDR3 length: 14 amino acids. V lost 4 bases and J lost 9; bases outside the gene matches: 5. CDR1 is SGHDT and CDR2 is YYEEEE in the germline V gene. The CDR3 nucleotides are TGTGCCAGCAGCAAGACAGGGGGAGGTTCACCCCTCCACTTT. Residues: CASSKTGGGSPLHF.

This clone was counted once. The chain is built from TRBV10-3 and TRBJ1-6; 8 nucleotides line up with TRBD1. The V and J ends lost 0 bases and 7 bases, in that order; junction bases with no gene match: 2. The CDR3 consists of 15 residues. Germline V CDR1 and CDR2: ENHRY, SYGVKD. This CDR3 reads CAISESDRENSPLHF. Written as DNA, the CDR3 is TGTGCCATCAGTGAGTCGGACAGGGAGAATTCACCCCTCCACTTT.

The chain carries TRBV25-1 and TRBJ1-6; 8 positions agree with TRBD1. CDR3 length equals 14 residues. Germline values: CDR1 MGHDK, CDR2 SYGVNS. The V and J ends lost 6 bases and 7 bases, in that order; junction bases with no gene match: 5. CDR3: CASRADRGNSPLHF. Here the CDR3 DNA reads TGTGCCAGCAGAGCTGACAGGGGCAATTCACCCCTCCACTTT.

The chain has TRBV18 and TRBJ1-5; D unclear. Germline V gene lookup returns CDR1 KGHSH and CDR2 LQKENI. The V gene lost 3 bases and the J gene lost 5 bases, with 8 bases spanning the gap. CDR3 length: 13 amino acids. In nucleotides, the CDR3 is TGTGCCAGCTCACCGAGGGATGATCAGCCCCAGCATTTT. Translation: CASSPRDDQPQHF.

V and J are TRBV4-2 and TRBJ2-7; perhaps TRBD2 as D (5 bases). Trimming cost V 3 bases and J 1 base, with 10 bases left between them. CDR3 length equals 14 residues. The germline CDR1 and CDR2 sequences are LGHNA and YNFKEQ. The CDR3 loop reads CASSQRAESYEQYF. DNA of the CDR3: TGTGCCAGCAGCCAGAGAGCGGAGTCCTACGAGCAGTACTTC.

This clone was counted between two and nine times. The chain links TRBV21-1 to TRBJ1-4; the DNA was not compared with TRBD1, the D call given in the table. TRBV21-1 is termed a pseudogene. The CDR3 totals 16 residues. The CDR3 sequence is CASSKVGSIQGGKLFF. The DNA of the CDR3 is TGTGCCAGCAGCAAGGTTGGTTCGATACAGGGTGGGAAACTGTTTTTT.

This clone has only a few counts. The V gene is TRBV18, the J gene TRBJ2-3, with 9 bases aligning to TRBD1. This CDR3 is built from 14 residues. CDR1 KGHSH and CDR2 LQKENI come from the germline V gene. J gave up 1 base and V 6 bases, and 2 bases lay outside the gene matches. The CDR3: CASSGQGRTDTQYF. The CDR3 region has the DNA TGTGCCAGCTCCGGACAGGGGCGCACAGATACGCAGTATTTT.

V gene TRBV30 combines with J gene TRBJ1-2; tentative D call: TRBD1 (5 bases). V lost 5 bases to trimming and J lost 4 bases, with 11 bases between them. The germline V gene has CDR1 GTSNPN and CDR2 SVGIG (reference sequence). The CDR3 length is 12 residues. Written as DNA, the CDR3 is TGTGCCTGGGATAGGGGTGGCTATGGCTACACCTTC. Translating gives CAWDRGGYGYTF.

CDR3 bases: TGTGCCAGCAGTTTCTCGGGGCAAGAGACCCAGTACTTC. Protein product: CASSFSGQETQYF. The V and J genes are TRBV27 and TRBJ2-5; perhaps TRBD2 as D (5 bases). The V end was cut by 3 bases, the J end by 2 bases, with 7 bases between. Germline V gene data show CDR1 as MNHEY and CDR2 as SMNVEV (reference sequence). The CDR3 has 13 residues.

The rearrangement uses TRBV6-6 and TRBJ1-3; D remains ambiguous. This CDR3 contains 15 residues. V dropped 4 bases and J dropped 4 bases, with 14 bases sitting between them. Germline V gives CDR1 MNHNY, CDR2 SVGAGI (reference sequence). CDR3 bases: TGTGCCAGCAGTTCCCCTCCGGGGATAGGAAACACCATATATTTT. This sequence encodes CASSSPPGIGNTIYF.

V gene TRBV28 combines with J gene TRBJ2-7, with 7 bases matching TRBD1. J gave up 2 bases and V 6 bases, and 7 bases lay outside the gene matches. This CDR3 region has 14 residues. Germline CDR1 is MDHEN and CDR2 is SYDVKM. The CDR3 sequence is CASRPRQGPYEQYF. CDR3 sequence (DNA): TGTGCCAGCAGACCCCGACAGGGCCCCTACGAGCAGTACTTC.

The rearrangement links TRBV30 to TRBJ2-3; D gene ambiguous. The germline V gene encodes CDR1 GTSNPN and CDR2 SVGIG (reference sequence). This CDR3 contains 14 residues. V was shortened by 6 bases and J by 0 bases, with 13 bases between the two germline ends. DNA of the CDR3: TGTGCCTGTTCGACAAGTACTAGCACAGATACGCAGTATTTT. This codes for CACSTSTSTDTQYF.

This clone was detected many times. The chain links TRBV11-2 to TRBJ2-3; 10 nucleotides match TRBD1. V trimming: 6 bases; J trimming: 6 bases; junction bases outside the gene matches: 9. CDR1 and CDR2 from the germline V gene are SGHAT and FQNNGV. The CDR3 runs 15 residues. This CDR3 is CASSPRQGARDTQYF. CDR3 sequence (DNA): TGTGCCAGCAGTCCGAGACAGGGGGCTCGGGATACGCAGTATTTT.

The chain couples TRBV19 to TRBJ1-2; 9 bases fit TRBD1. The V gene end was trimmed by 2 bases and the J gene end by 4 bases; junction bases not matched to a gene: 5. Germline V gene sequence: CDR1 LNHDA, CDR2 SQIVND (reference sequence). This CDR3 comprises 15 residues. The CDR3 DNA follows: TGTGCCAGTAGTATACGGACAGGGGAAGGCTATGGCTACACCTTC. Translation: CASSIRTGEGYGYTF.

This chain uses TRBV12-5 with TRBJ2-3, with D perhaps TRBD2 (5 bases). The CDR3 loop spans 15 amino acids. Trimming left V 1 base short and J 5 bases short, with 13 bases between. The V gene's germline CDR1 is LGHNT and CDR2 FRNRAP. The CDR3 nucleotides read TGTGCTAGTGGTTTGGGGCGGGCTGCAGTAGATACGCAGTATTTT. Translated: CASGLGRAAVDTQYF.

The rearrangement links TRBV24-1 to TRBJ2-5; possibly TRBD1 for D (6 bases). This CDR3 is built from 15 residues. V was shortened by 9 bases and J by 3 bases, with 19 bases between the two germline ends. Germline V gene lookup returns CDR1 KGHDR and CDR2 SFDVKD. The DNA of the CDR3 is TGTGCCACCGGTAGGCCTGGGGGCGGAGAAGAGACCCAGTACTTC. It is translated as CATGRPGGGEETQYF.

The CDR3 bases are TGTGCCAGCAGCCTCGGACACTATCAGCCCCAGCATTTT. It translates to CASSLGHYQPQHF. The rearrangement links TRBV7-9 to TRBJ1-5; the D gene is possibly TRBD1 (5 bases). This CDR3 is built from 13 residues. V lost 5 bases and J lost 5, with 10 bases in between. CDR1 is SEHNR and CDR2 is FQNEAQ in the germline V gene (reference sequence).

This clone has only one observation. The chain combines TRBV2 with TRBJ1-2, with 9 bases lining up with TRBD1. Trimming cost V 4 bases and J 7 bases; bases outside gene matches: 13. The CDR3 extends over 16 amino acids. Germline CDR1 is SNHLY and CDR2 is FYNNEI. Here the CDR3 DNA reads TGTGCCAGCAGTGGGGCCCTACAGGGGGCGCCCAGTGGCTACACCTTC. Residues: CASSGALQGAPSGYTF.

As for this clone: The same CDR3 arises from other DNA sequences in this sample as well. The rearrangement links TRBV6-1 to TRBJ2-3; D not resolved. The germline gives CDR1 MNHNS, CDR2 SASEGT. V dropped 1 base and J dropped 1 base, with 6 bases sitting between them. This CDR3 is 14 amino acids long. CDR3 protein: CASSEGQGTDTQYF. CDR3 sequence (DNA): TGTGCCAGCAGTGAAGGGCAGGGCACAGATACGCAGTATTTT.